This T cell receptor beta chain was identified during a study of technical replicates of blood from four donors. Repertoires were generated with immunoSEQ multiplex PCR, while TCRdb's copy carries only in-frame clones and drops some. Among approximately 81,000 clones listed, 75% to 90% were seen once. CDR1 and CDR2 from the germline V gene are SGHTA and FQGNSA. V lost 3 bases, J lost 6 bases, and 8 bases lay in between. The CDR3 has 13 residues. The receptor was isolated from a human donor in good health. Some clones in this sample may be carry-over from other donors' samples. Sequencing was done on a sample of PBMCs. The chain is built from TRBV7-2 and TRBJ2-2, with D tentatively TRBD2 (6 bases). For the CDR3, the DNA is TGTGCCAGCAGCTTCCGGGACTCCGGGGAGCTGTTTTTT. Protein: CASSFRDSGELFF.